These T cell receptor beta chains were read from a single sample in a study of PD-1 blockade in classical Hodgkin lymphoma. This table comes from immunoSEQ multiplex PCR, and its TCRdb copy is limited to in-frame clones, with some not included. This repertoire shows approximately 43,000 clones, around 83% found once; its top ten account for roughly 6%. The material was peripheral blood mononuclear cells (PBMCs), obtained before the second cycle of nivolumab. The receptors derive from a human donor with classical Hodgkin lymphoma. Each CDR3 is given with its conserved first and last residue. The D gene is left open where the match is weak. The size entry is marked missing in some rows and otherwise reads once, few, many or a size class.

>once|-|TRBV5-1|TRBJ1-1
TGCGCCAGCAGCTTGAGAACAGGCATGAACACTGAAGCTTTCTTT
CASSLRTGMNTEAFF
>-|TRBD1|TRBV2|TRBJ1-4
TGTGCCAGCAGTTCGGGACAGGACTCTAATGAAAAACTGTTTTTT
CASSSGQDSNEKLFF
>-|TRBD1|TRBV19|TRBJ1-4
TGTGCCAGTACCAGCAGGGGGTTTCAGGAAAAACTGTTTTTT
CASTSRGFQEKLFF
>-|-|TRBV2|TRBJ2-3
TGTGCCAGCAGTGGGCCTACTCCGTATGATACGCAGTATTTT
CASSGPTPYDTQYF
>-|-|TRBV27|TRBJ2-3
TGTGCCAGCAGTTTGAACAGGGTGGCGGATACGCAGTATTTT
CASSLNRVADTQYF
>-|TRBD2|TRBV9|TRBJ2-3
TGTGCCAGCAGCGTAGACCCTAGCGGGGGAACTAGCACAGATACGCAGTATTTT
CASSVDPSGGTSTDTQYF
>-|TRBD1|TRBV2|TRBJ2-3
TGTGCCAGCAGTGACCCAGGGGGCCGCACAGATACGCAGTATTTT
CASSDPGGRTDTQYF
>-|TRBD2|TRBV6-1|TRBJ2-7
TGTGCCAGCAGTGATAAAGCGGGAGGGTCCTACGAGCAGTACTTC
CASSDKAGGSYEQYF
>-|-|TRBV27|TRBJ2-1
TGTGCCAGCAGAGCCAGGCCCTACAATGAGCAGTTCTTC
CASRARPYNEQFF
>-|-|TRBV7-9|TRBJ1-2
TGTGCCAGCAGCCACCCGGCCGGGCCCATCTATGGCTACACCTTC
CASSHPAGPIYGYTF
>once|-|TRBV5-6|TRBJ2-5
TGTGCCAGCAGGCCCTGGGGTGGAGGGGGAAAGACCCAGTACTTC
CASRPWGGGGKTQYF
>once|TRBD2|TRBV27|TRBJ2-1
TGTGCCAGCAGTTTGCGAGCTAGCGGGGGGACCTCGACTAACAATGAGCAGTTCTTC
CASSLRASGGTSTNNEQFF
>-|TRBD1|TRBV28|TRBJ1-5
TGTGCCAGCAGCCACCTTACAGGGGGCAGACAGCCCCAGCATTTT
CASSHLTGGRQPQHF
>-|TRBD2|TRBV5-1|TRBJ2-1
TGCGCCAGCAGCTTAGGACTAGCGGAGAATGAGCAGTTCTTC
CASSLGLAENEQFF
>-|-|TRBV28|TRBJ1-1
TGTGCCAGCAGTTTAGCGGGGGCTCTTTTCTTT
CASSLAGALFF
>-|TRBD2|TRBV11-3|TRBJ2-5
TGTGCCAGCAGCCCCGGGACTAGCTCTAATCAAGAGACCCAGTACTTC
CASSPGTSSNQETQYF
>-|TRBD2|TRBV5-1|TRBJ2-3
TGCGCCAGCAGCTCCAGCGGGGTTAGCACAGATACGCAGTATTTT
CASSSSGVSTDTQYF
>-|-|TRBV19|TRBJ2-3
TGTGCCAGTAGTATAACAGGGGATACGCAGTATTTT
CASSITGDTQYF
>medium-sized|-|TRBV5-5|TRBJ2-1
TGTGCCAGCAGCTTTGACCTCCTCCGGGAGCAGTTCTTC
CASSFDLLREQFF
>-|-|TRBV7-6|TRBJ2-7
TGTGCCAGCAGCTTAGGAGAGAGGGGGGGCGAGCAGTACTTC
CASSLGERGGEQYF